This T cell receptor (beta chain) was sequenced in a study of shared clonotypes between healthy human individuals. CDR1 SGHRS and CDR2 YFSETQ come from the germline V gene. V was clipped by 2 bases and J by 2 bases; unmatched bases: 4. This CDR3 spans 15 amino acids. Naive CD4+ cells were CD45RA-selected; the remaining cells were memory. TCRdb's copy holds only in-frame clones and misses some; the assay was immunoSEQ multiplex PCR. The sample holds about 1 million clones, about four fifths seen once. Sequenced input: memory CD4+ T cells from PBMCs. Noted subset: CD45RA-negative fraction. The TCR was taken from a man aged 18 to 30 in good health. Some clones in this sample may be carry-over from other donors' samples. The J gene is TRBJ2-7, the V gene TRBV5-1, with TRBD1 matching over 10 bases. The CDR3 protein is CASSFRQGAAYEQYF. The CDR3 DNA is TGCGCCAGCAGCTTCAGACAGGGGGCCGCCTACGAGCAGTACTTC.